These T cell receptor beta chains were read from a single sample in a study of OX40 agonist ivuxolimab in advanced cancers. The repertoire was sequenced with immunoSEQ multiplex PCR; TCRdb's copy has only in-frame clones and lacks some. The table records some 46,000 clones, roughly nine tenths of them present only once. This sample comprised CD4+ or CD8+ T cells sorted from blood, obtained in a trial of the OX40 agonist ivuxolimab. Receptors were obtained from an adult with an advanced solid tumor such as melanoma, head and neck, liver or kidney cancer. CDR3s include the opening cysteine and the closing phenylalanine or tryptophan. A D gene is named only where the DNA matches it firmly. Size values are once, few and many counts, or a class for expanded clones, and some rows have none.

j_gene,abundance,d_gene,v_gene,CDR3nt,CDR3aa
TRBJ1-1,-,TRBD1,TRBV9,TGTGCCAGTACACCGGGACAGGGGTATATTGAAGCTTTCTTT,CASTPGQGYIEAFF
TRBJ1-1,few,-,TRBV19,TGTGCCAGTAGTATAGGGGCGGAGATGAACACTGAAGCTTTCTTT,CASSIGAEMNTEAFF
TRBJ2-1,once,-,TRBV5-1,TGCGCCAGCAGCTTGCAGGGTAGCTCCTACAATGAGCAGTTCTTC,CASSLQGSSYNEQFF
TRBJ2-7,-,-,TRBV28,TGTGCCAGCAGTTTAGACGTCGGCGGAAGTAGCTCCTACGAGCAGTACTTC,CASSLDVGGSSSYEQYF
TRBJ2-1,once,-,TRBV19,TGTGCCAGTGAAGGGGGCGGGAGCTCCTACAATGAGCAGTTCTTC,CASEGGGSSYNEQFF
TRBJ2-2,-,-,TRBV7-7,TGTGCCAGCAGCTCGGAGATCACCGGGGAGCTGTTTTTT,CASSSEITGELFF
TRBJ1-2,few,-,TRBV21-1,TGTGCCAGCAGCACCCGGTCCACCTTC,CASSTRSTF
TRBJ2-2,-,-,TRBV19,TGTGCCAGTAGTATATTGGTTACGGGAGACACCGGGGAGCTGTTTTTT,CASSILVTGDTGELFF
TRBJ2-1,-,TRBD2,TRBV27,TGTGCCAGCAGTTTCTCCCGACTAGCGGGGTACTCCTACAATGAGCAGTTCTTC,CASSFSRLAGYSYNEQFF
TRBJ1-5,-,TRBD1,TRBV6-5,TGTGCCAGCAGTGCGACAGGGAGTAGCAATCAGCCCCAGCATTTT,CASSATGSSNQPQHF
TRBJ2-3,-,-,TRBV27,TGTGCCAGCAGTTTATATACTACAGATACGCAGTATTTT,CASSLYTTDTQYF
TRBJ2-3,once,-,TRBV9,TGTGCCAGCAGACTTACAGAGCCCTGCACAGATACGCAGTATTTT,CASRLTEPCTDTQYF
TRBJ2-4,-,TRBD2,TRBV27,TGTGCCAGCAGTTTAGGGACTAGCGGGACAGCTCAGTACTTC,CASSLGTSGTAQYF
TRBJ1-1,-,-,TRBV9,TGTGCCAGCAGCGTGGCGGAGGTGGGGACTGAAGCTTTCTTT,CASSVAEVGTEAFF
TRBJ1-6,-,-,TRBV27,TGTGCCAGCCGTGACGGTCAGGGTAATTCACCCCTCCACTTT,CASRDGQGNSPLHF
TRBJ2-7,once,TRBD1,TRBV4-1,TGCGCCAGCAGCCGCGGACAGGGAACCTACGAGCAGTACTTC,CASSRGQGTYEQYF
TRBJ2-2,once,-,TRBV27,TGTGCCAGCACCCTAGCTGGAACCGGGGAGCTGTTTTTT,CASTLAGTGELFF
TRBJ2-3,-,TRBD2,TRBV4-3,TGCGCCAGCAGCCAAGACAAGCGGGAGAGCCGCACAGATACGCAGTATTTT,CASSQDKRESRTDTQYF
TRBJ1-1,-,-,TRBV9,TGTGCCAGCAGCTTCGGGTCTTACACTGAAGCTTTCTTT,CASSFGSYTEAFF
TRBJ1-1,-,-,TRBV6-5,TGTGCCAGCAGTTACTTCGCGAACACTGAAGCTTTCTTT,CASSYFANTEAFF
TRBJ2-7,-,TRBD2,TRBV29-1,TGCAGCGTTGATGGACTAGCGGGCGAACCCTACGAGCAGTACTTC,CSVDGLAGEPYEQYF
TRBJ2-7,-,-,TRBV4-3,TGCGCCAGCAGCCAAGATAAGGGTAGCTACGAGCAGTACTTC,CASSQDKGSYEQYF
TRBJ1-3,once,-,TRBV5-1,TGCGCCAGCAGCTTGGCGGCACCTGGAAACACCATATATTTT,CASSLAAPGNTIYF
TRBJ1-1,-,TRBD1,TRBV7-3,TGTGCCAGCAGCCCGGACAGGGTTGCCACTGAAGCTTTCTTT,CASSPDRVATEAFF
TRBJ1-4,-,TRBD1,TRBV7-6,TGTGCCAGCAGCTTAGAGGGACAGCCAACTAATGAAAAACTGTTTTTT,CASSLEGQPTNEKLFF
TRBJ2-2,-,-,TRBV6-5,TGTGCCAGCAGCCGCCCGGTGGGGGAGCTGTTTTTT,CASSRPVGELFF
TRBJ2-1,-,-,TRBV7-9,TGTGCCAGCAGTCTCCCTTATAGCGTAAGGAATGAGCAGTTCTTC,CASSLPYSVRNEQFF